This T cell receptor (beta chain) was obtained from a study of human T cells and chemical hapten exposure. TCRdb passed the RACE reads through MiXCR, listing each CDR3 protein once. The data contain around 120,000 distinct CDR3 sequences, about 14% of them seen just once; the ten biggest clones take up approximately 3%. The CDR3 runs to 13 residues. Germline V CDR1 and CDR2: MNHEY, SVGAGI. The V end lost 8 bases, the J end lost 4 bases, and 13 bases lay between the germline ends. Time point indicated: pre-sensitization, week 0. As to treatment: therapeutic diphenylcyclopropenone sensitization with weekly scalp DPC.

The chain couples TRBV6-5 to TRBJ2-3; a weak D match, TRBD2 (5 bases). The material was whole blood, obtained in connection with sensitization to the hapten diphenylcyclopropenone (DPC). The TCR comes from a woman between 18 and 29 years old with alopecia areata. Some clones in this sample may be carry-over from other donors' samples. CDR3 sequence: CASSRRHPDTQYF. CDR3 nucleotides: TGTGCCAGCTCCCGGAGGCACCCAGATACGCAGTATTTT.